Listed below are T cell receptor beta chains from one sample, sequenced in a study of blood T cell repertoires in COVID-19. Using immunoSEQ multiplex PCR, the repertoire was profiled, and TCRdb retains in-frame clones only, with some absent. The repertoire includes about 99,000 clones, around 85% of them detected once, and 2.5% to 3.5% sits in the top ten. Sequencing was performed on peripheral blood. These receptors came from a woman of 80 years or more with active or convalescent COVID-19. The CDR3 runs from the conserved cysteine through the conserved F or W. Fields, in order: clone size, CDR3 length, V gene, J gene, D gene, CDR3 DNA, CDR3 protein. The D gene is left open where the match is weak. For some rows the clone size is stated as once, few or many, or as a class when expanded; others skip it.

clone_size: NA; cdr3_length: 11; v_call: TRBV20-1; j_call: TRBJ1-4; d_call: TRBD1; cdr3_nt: TGCAGTGCTAGAGATGAGGGACAGGTGTTTTTT; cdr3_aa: CSARDEGQVFF
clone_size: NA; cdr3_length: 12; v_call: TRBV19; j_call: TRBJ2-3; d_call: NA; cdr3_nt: TGTGCCAGTAAACTATCGGGAGATACGCAGTATTTT; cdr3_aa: CASKLSGDTQYF
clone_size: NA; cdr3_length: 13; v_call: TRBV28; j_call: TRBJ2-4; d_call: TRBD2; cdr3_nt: TGTGCCACCGTCCTAGCGGGAAAAAACATTCAGTACTTC; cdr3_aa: CATVLAGKNIQYF
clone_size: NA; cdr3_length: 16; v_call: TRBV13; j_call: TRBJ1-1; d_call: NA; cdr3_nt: TGTGCCAGCAGCCGTAGGGCGGGAGGATGGTACACTGAAGCTTTCTTT; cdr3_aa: CASSRRAGGWYTEAFF
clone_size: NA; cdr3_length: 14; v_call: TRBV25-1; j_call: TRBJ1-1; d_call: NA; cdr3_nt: TGTGCCAGCAGTGAACTCAGCGGGAGCGCTGAAGCTTTCTTT; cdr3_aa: CASSELSGSAEAFF
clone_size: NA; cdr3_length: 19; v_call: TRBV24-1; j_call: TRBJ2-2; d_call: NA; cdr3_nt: TGTGCCACCAGTGACCCTTACAATTCCGGGACATCGAACACCGGGGAGCTGTTTTTT; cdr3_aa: CATSDPYNSGTSNTGELFF
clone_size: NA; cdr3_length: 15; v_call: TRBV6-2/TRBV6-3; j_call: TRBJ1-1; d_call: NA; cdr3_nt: TGTGCCAGCAGTTATCACTCAGGCGCTCGTGCTGAAGCTTTCTTT; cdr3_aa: CASSYHSGARAEAFF
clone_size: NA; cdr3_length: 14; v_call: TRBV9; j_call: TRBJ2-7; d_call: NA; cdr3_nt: TGTGCCAGCAGCGTAGGCGGATTGGTGGGTGAGCAGTACTTC; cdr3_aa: CASSVGGLVGEQYF
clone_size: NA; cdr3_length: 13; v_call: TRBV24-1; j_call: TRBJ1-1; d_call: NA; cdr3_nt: TGTGCCACCAGTGATTTGCTAGGGGGTGGGACTTTCTTT; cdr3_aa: CATSDLLGGGTFF
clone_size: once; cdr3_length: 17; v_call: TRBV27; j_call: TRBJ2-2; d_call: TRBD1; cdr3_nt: TGTGCCAGCAGTCTCCCGACGACAGGGGGTGGGACCGGGGAGCTGTTTTTT; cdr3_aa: CASSLPTTGGGTGELFF
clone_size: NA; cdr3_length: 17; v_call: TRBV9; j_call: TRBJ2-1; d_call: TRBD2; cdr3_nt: TGTGCCAGCAGCGGAGACCGACTAGCGGGAGTCTACAATGAGCAGTTCTTC; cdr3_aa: CASSGDRLAGVYNEQFF
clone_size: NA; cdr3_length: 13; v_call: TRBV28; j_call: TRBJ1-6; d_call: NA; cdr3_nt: TGTGCCAGCAGTTTACCGGAGGATTCACCCCTCCACTTT; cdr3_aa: CASSLPEDSPLHF
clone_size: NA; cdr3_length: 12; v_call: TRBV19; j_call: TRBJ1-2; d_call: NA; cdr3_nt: TGTGCCAGTAGTAGGCAGAACTATGGCTACACCTTC; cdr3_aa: CASSRQNYGYTF
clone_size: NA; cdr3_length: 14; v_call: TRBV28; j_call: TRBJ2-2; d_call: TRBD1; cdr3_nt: TGTGCCAGCAGGCGGGACAGGGTGGCCGGGGAGCTGTTTTTT; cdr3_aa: CASRRDRVAGELFF
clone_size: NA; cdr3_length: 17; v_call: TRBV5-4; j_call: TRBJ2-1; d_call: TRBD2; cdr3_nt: TGTGCCAGCAGCTTGAAACTAGCGGGGGATCATGGGAATGAGCAGTTCTTC; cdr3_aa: CASSLKLAGDHGNEQFF
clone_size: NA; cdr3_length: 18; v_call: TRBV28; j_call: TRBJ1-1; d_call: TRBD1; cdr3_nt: TGTGCCAGCAGAGTGCTTGACAGGGTCGCAGCTTTGGGTACTGAAGCTTTCTTT; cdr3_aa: CASRVLDRVAALGTEAFF
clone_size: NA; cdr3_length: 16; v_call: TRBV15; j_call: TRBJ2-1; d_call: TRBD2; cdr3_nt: TGTGCCACCAGCAGAGATGTAGCGGGATTAAGAAATGAGCAGTTCTTC; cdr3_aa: CATSRDVAGLRNEQFF
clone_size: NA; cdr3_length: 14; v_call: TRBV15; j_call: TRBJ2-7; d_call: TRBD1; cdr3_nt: TGTGCCACCAGCAGGGGGACAGGGGCCTACGAGCAGTACTTC; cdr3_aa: CATSRGTGAYEQYF
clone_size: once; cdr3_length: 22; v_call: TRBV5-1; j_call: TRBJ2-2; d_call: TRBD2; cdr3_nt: TGCGCCAGCAGCTTGGGTAACCCGCAAGATCCTAGCGGGAGGGCCAGTGCCGGGGAGCTGTTTTTT; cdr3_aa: CASSLGNPQDPSGRASAGELFF
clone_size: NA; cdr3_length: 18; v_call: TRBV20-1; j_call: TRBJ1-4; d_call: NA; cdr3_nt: TGCAGTGCTAGTGTTTTTGCGGGTGAAGGGCCAACTAATGAAAAACTGTTTTTT; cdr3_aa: CSASVFAGEGPTNEKLFF
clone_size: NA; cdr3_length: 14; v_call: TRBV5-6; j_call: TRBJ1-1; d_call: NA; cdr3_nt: TGTGCCAGCAGCTTGACCGGGGGGAACACTGAAGCTTTCTTT; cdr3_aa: CASSLTGGNTEAFF
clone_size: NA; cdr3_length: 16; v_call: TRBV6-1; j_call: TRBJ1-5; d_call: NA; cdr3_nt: TGTGCCAGCAGTGAACGGGGGGGATATAGCAATCAGCCCCAGCATTTT; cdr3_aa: CASSERGGYSNQPQHF
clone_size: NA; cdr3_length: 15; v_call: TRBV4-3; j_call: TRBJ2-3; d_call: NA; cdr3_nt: TGCGCCAGCAGCCCCGGCCCCAGGGGAGAGGATACGCAGTATTTT; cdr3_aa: CASSPGPRGEDTQYF
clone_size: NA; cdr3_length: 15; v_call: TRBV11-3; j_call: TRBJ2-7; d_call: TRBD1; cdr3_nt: TGTGCCAGCAGCCCCGGACAGGGCTCACGGTACGAGCAGTACTTC; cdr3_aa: CASSPGQGSRYEQYF
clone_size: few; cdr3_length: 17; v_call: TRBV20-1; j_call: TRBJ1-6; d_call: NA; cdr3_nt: TGCAGTGTTAGTGCCTTGGAGGCCCACTCCTATAATTCACCCCTCCACTTT; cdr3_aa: CSVSALEAHSYNSPLHF
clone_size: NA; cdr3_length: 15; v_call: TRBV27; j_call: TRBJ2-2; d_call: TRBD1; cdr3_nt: TGTGCCAGCAGTTTATTGACAGGGGTTCCCGGGGAGCTGTTTTTT; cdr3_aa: CASSLLTGVPGELFF
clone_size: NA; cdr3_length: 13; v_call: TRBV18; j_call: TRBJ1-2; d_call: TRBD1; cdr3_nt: TGTGCCAGCTCACCAGGGACAGGGCATGGCTACACCTTC; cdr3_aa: CASSPGTGHGYTF
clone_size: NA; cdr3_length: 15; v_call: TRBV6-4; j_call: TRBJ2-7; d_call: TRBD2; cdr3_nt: TGTGCCAGGGGGACTAGCGGGAGGGTTCGGCGCGAGCAGTACTTC; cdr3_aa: CARGTSGRVRREQYF
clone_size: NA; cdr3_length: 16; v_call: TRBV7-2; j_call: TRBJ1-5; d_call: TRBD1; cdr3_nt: TGTGCCAGCAGCTTACTTACAGGGGTAGGTAATCAGCCCCAGCATTTT; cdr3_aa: CASSLLTGVGNQPQHF
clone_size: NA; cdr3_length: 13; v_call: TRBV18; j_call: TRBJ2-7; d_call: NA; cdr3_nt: TGTGCCAGCTCACCGGGGCAGACCTACGAGCAGTACTTC; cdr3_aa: CASSPGQTYEQYF
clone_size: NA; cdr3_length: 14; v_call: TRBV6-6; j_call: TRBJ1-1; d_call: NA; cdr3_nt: TGTGCCAGCAGTAGGGCCACAGGGACCGCTGAAGCTTTCTTT; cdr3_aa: CASSRATGTAEAFF
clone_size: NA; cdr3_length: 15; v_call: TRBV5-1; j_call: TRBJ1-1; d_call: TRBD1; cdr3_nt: TGCGCCAGCAGCCCCTGGACAGGGGCAGGGTCTGAAGCTTTCTTT; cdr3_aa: CASSPWTGAGSEAFF
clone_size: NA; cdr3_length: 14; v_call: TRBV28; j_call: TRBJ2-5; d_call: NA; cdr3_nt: TGTGCCAGCAGTTGGACAGCAATCATCGAGACCCAGTACTTC; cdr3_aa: CASSWTAIIETQYF
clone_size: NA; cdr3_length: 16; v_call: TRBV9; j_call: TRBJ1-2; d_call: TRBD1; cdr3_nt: TGTGCCAGCAGCGCAACCACCGGGACAGCTAACTATGGCTACACCTTC; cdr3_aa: CASSATTGTANYGYTF
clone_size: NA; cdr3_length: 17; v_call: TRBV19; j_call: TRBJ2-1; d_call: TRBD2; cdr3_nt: TGTGCCAGTAGTATCGGGACTAGCGGGAGTGTTGCGGATGAGCAGTTCTTC; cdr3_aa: CASSIGTSGSVADEQFF
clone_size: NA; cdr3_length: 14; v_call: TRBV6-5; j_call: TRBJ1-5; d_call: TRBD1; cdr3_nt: TGTGCCAGCAGATATCGACAGGGGGCCCAGCCCCAGCATTTT; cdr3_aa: CASRYRQGAQPQHF
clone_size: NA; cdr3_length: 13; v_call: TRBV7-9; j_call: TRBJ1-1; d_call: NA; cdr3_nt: TGTGCCAGCAGCTGGACAACGAACACTGAAGCTTTCTTT; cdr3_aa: CASSWTTNTEAFF
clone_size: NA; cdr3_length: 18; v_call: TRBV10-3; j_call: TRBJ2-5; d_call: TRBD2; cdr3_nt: TGTGCCATCAGTGAGTCATTGAATCTAGCGGGGGACCAAGAGACCCAGTACTTC; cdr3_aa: CAISESLNLAGDQETQYF
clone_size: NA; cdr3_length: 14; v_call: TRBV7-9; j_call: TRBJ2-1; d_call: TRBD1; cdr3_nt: TGTGCCAGCAGCTTCCGGGACAGATACAATGAGCAGTTCTTC; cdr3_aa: CASSFRDRYNEQFF